The rows below give T cell receptor beta chains drawn from one sample of a study of OX40 agonist ivuxolimab in advanced cancers. Clones were sequenced by immunoSEQ multiplex PCR, and TCRdb holds only the in-frame ones, with some missing. The repertoire consists of 60,000 or so clones, with 75% to 90% occurring once and the leading ten covering approximately 5%. The material was CD4+ or CD8+ T cells sorted from blood, obtained in a trial of the OX40 agonist ivuxolimab. The receptors come from an adult with an advanced solid tumor such as melanoma, head and neck, liver or kidney cancer. Each CDR3 is given without its conserved first and last residue. The order of the fields is J gene, V gene, CDR3 length, clone size, CDR3 protein. Clone size is shown for a subset of rows, as once, few, many or a class of expanded clone.

J gene: TRBJ1-6; V gene: TRBV7-6; CDR3 length: 14; clone size: -; CDR3 protein: ASSLAPTAGDSPLH
J gene: TRBJ2-7; V gene: TRBV4-2; CDR3 length: 17; clone size: -; CDR3 protein: ASSQDAGSGGPLGYEQY
J gene: TRBJ1-4; V gene: TRBV2; CDR3 length: 12; clone size: -; CDR3 protein: ASRDRGLDEKLF
J gene: TRBJ2-4; V gene: TRBV5-1; CDR3 length: 15; clone size: few; CDR3 protein: ASSLGQGGLAKNIQY
J gene: TRBJ2-5; V gene: TRBV19; CDR3 length: 11; clone size: -; CDR3 protein: ASSIGADRAQY
J gene: TRBJ2-2; V gene: TRBV10-1; CDR3 length: 15; clone size: -; CDR3 protein: ASSPGQGATNTGELF
J gene: TRBJ1-2; V gene: TRBV28; CDR3 length: 12; clone size: -; CDR3 protein: ASSSSGTGGGYT
J gene: TRBJ1-5; V gene: TRBV28; CDR3 length: 10; clone size: -; CDR3 protein: AIRGGNQPQH
J gene: TRBJ2-1; V gene: TRBV2; CDR3 length: 12; clone size: -; CDR3 protein: ASNYRDDQNEQF
J gene: TRBJ2-1; V gene: TRBV4-1; CDR3 length: 11; clone size: few; CDR3 protein: ASSPGLYNEQF
J gene: TRBJ2-7; V gene: TRBV12-5; CDR3 length: 12; clone size: -; CDR3 protein: ASGPGQDAYEQY
J gene: TRBJ2-5; V gene: TRBV7-9; CDR3 length: 15; clone size: once; CDR3 protein: ASSSGLAGGPEETQY
J gene: TRBJ2-3; V gene: TRBV11-2; CDR3 length: 13; clone size: -; CDR3 protein: ASSLDQRLTDTQY
J gene: TRBJ2-3; V gene: TRBV5-4; CDR3 length: 13; clone size: -; CDR3 protein: ASSLERVRTDTQY
J gene: TRBJ2-5; V gene: TRBV7-3; CDR3 length: 14; clone size: -; CDR3 protein: ASSIPGRSTQETQY
J gene: TRBJ1-5; V gene: TRBV12-5; CDR3 length: 14; clone size: -; CDR3 protein: ASGFWPSQPHQPQH
J gene: TRBJ2-5; V gene: TRBV7-9; CDR3 length: 13; clone size: -; CDR3 protein: ASSVPLGEAETQY
J gene: TRBJ1-2; V gene: TRBV7-3; CDR3 length: 13; clone size: -; CDR3 protein: ASSLTGTGGYGYT
J gene: TRBJ2-1; V gene: TRBV18; CDR3 length: 11; clone size: -; CDR3 protein: ASSPPTGGEQF
J gene: TRBJ2-7; V gene: TRBV7-2; CDR3 length: 12; clone size: -; CDR3 protein: ASSSHSRVTEQY
J gene: TRBJ2-5; V gene: TRBV30; CDR3 length: 13; clone size: -; CDR3 protein: AWSHGDARVETQY
J gene: TRBJ2-1; V gene: TRBV28; CDR3 length: 13; clone size: -; CDR3 protein: ASSSPSGGDNEQF
J gene: TRBJ2-3; V gene: TRBV19; CDR3 length: 12; clone size: once; CDR3 protein: ASTISGRTDTQY
J gene: TRBJ2-3; V gene: TRBV9; CDR3 length: 13; clone size: once; CDR3 protein: ASSVVGGAEDTQY
J gene: TRBJ2-7; V gene: TRBV5-1; CDR3 length: 11; clone size: -; CDR3 protein: ASSLTASYEQY
J gene: TRBJ2-5; V gene: TRBV9; CDR3 length: 13; clone size: -; CDR3 protein: ASSVGTGNQETQY
J gene: TRBJ1-3; V gene: TRBV5-4; CDR3 length: 14; clone size: -; CDR3 protein: ASSQDLQDSGNTIY
J gene: TRBJ2-7; V gene: TRBV6-1; CDR3 length: 11; clone size: -; CDR3 protein: ASSRGQGGEQY
J gene: TRBJ1-4; V gene: TRBV6-4; CDR3 length: 12; clone size: -; CDR3 protein: ASNRGTTNEKLF
J gene: TRBJ2-7; V gene: TRBV19; CDR3 length: 17; clone size: -; CDR3 protein: ASSMRGPGLAGGLDEQY
J gene: TRBJ1-5; V gene: TRBV18; CDR3 length: 12; clone size: -; CDR3 protein: ASSPGTGNQPQH
J gene: TRBJ2-3; V gene: TRBV5-4; CDR3 length: 14; clone size: -; CDR3 protein: ASSPPVAGGTDTQY
J gene: TRBJ1-6; V gene: TRBV9; CDR3 length: 12; clone size: once; CDR3 protein: ASSSRQANSPLH
J gene: TRBJ2-3; V gene: TRBV7-3; CDR3 length: 15; clone size: -; CDR3 protein: ASSRGPGQASTDTQY
J gene: TRBJ2-1; V gene: TRBV5-1; CDR3 length: 14; clone size: -; CDR3 protein: ASSLERGGPYNEQF
J gene: TRBJ1-5; V gene: TRBV15; CDR3 length: 13; clone size: -; CDR3 protein: ATSGQTYRNQPQH
J gene: TRBJ2-7; V gene: TRBV21-1; CDR3 length: 10; clone size: -; CDR3 protein: ASSKARYEQY
J gene: TRBJ2-7; V gene: TRBV18; CDR3 length: 12; clone size: -; CDR3 protein: ASSPGQDRYEQY
J gene: TRBJ2-6; V gene: TRBV9; CDR3 length: 14; clone size: -; CDR3 protein: ASSVVTGPGANVLT
J gene: TRBJ1-1; V gene: TRBV19; CDR3 length: 12; clone size: -; CDR3 protein: ASNRPLRGTEAF
J gene: TRBJ1-1; V gene: TRBV7-9; CDR3 length: 11; clone size: few; CDR3 protein: ASSRDLLTTAF
J gene: TRBJ2-5; V gene: TRBV7-2; CDR3 length: 13; clone size: -; CDR3 protein: ASSLVSGGGKTQY
J gene: TRBJ1-5; V gene: TRBV4-1; CDR3 length: 14; clone size: -; CDR3 protein: ASSHGGGARNQPQH
J gene: TRBJ2-3; V gene: TRBV28; CDR3 length: 17; clone size: -; CDR3 protein: ASTSPGLAGTSSTDTQY
J gene: TRBJ2-1; V gene: TRBV25-1; CDR3 length: 10; clone size: once; CDR3 protein: ASRGGYNEQF